These 10 T cell receptor beta chains share one sample of origin, sequenced in a study of regulatory T cells in long-lasting Graves disease. Library construction for TCR beta used iRepertoire HTBI primers and Arm-PCR of CDR3 regions. TCRdb redid the calling of the multiplex PCR reads with MiXCR, one entry per CDR3 protein. The data show 420,000 or so distinct CDR3 sequences, with 23% seen just once and approximately 25% held by the top ten. As for time point: persistent/refractory GD, antithyroid drugs over 5 years with positive TRAb. Scientists built the TCR library using RNA that was extracted from PBMCs. The input for sequencing was peripheral blood mononuclear cells (PBMCs), taken when the disease was refractory, from a patient treated with antithyroid drugs. The receptors were gathered from a female donor with Graves disease.

In this sample, this clonotype turned up many times. The chain couples TRBV12-3 or TRBV12-4 to TRBJ2-5; D call uncertain. V was trimmed by 7 bases and J by 10 bases, leaving 19 bases between them. This CDR3 region has 13 residues. In DNA, the CDR3 is TGTGCCAGCACCGCTCGAGCCCACGCCTTCCAGTACTTC. Residues: CASTARAHAFQYF.

This clonotype occurred a few times. The chain links TRBV7-9 to TRBJ1-1; D is perhaps TRBD1 (5 bases). Trimming pared 5 bases from V and 6 bases from J, leaving 10 bases between. The CDR3 covers 12 residues. From germline, CDR1 is SEHNR and CDR2 FQNEAQ (reference sequence). The CDR3 coding sequence is TGTGCCAGCAGCCTTGGGACGGCTGAAGCTTTCTTT. Protein product: CASSLGTAEAFF.

Ten or more counts support this clonotype. The CDR3 sequence is CASSSSGTALFAGELFF. CDR3 coding DNA: TGTGCCAGCAGTTCTTCCGGGACCGCGTTATTTGCCGGGGAGCTGTTTTTT. The chain employs TRBV28 and TRBJ2-2; D may correspond to TRBD1 or TRBD2 (5 bases each). Germline assignment: CDR1 MDHEN and CDR2 SYDVKM. The V gene lost 4 bases and the J gene lost 6 bases, with 21 bases spanning the gap. The CDR3 consists of 17 residues.

This chain links TRBV20-1 with TRBJ1-5; no reliable D call. Trimming took off 0 bases at V and 2 bases at J, with 11 bases between the two ends. CDR3 length: 15 amino acids. Germline-derived CDR1 and CDR2 are DFQATT and SNEGSKA (reference sequence). CDR3 protein: CSARDWAGGNQPQHF. The CDR3 coding sequence is TGCAGTGCTAGAGATTGGGCGGGTGGCAATCAGCCCCAGCATTTT.

This chain links TRBV7-9 with TRBJ2-7; tentatively, D is TRBD1 (6 bases). Between the trimmed V and J ends, which lost 5 bases and 6 bases, there was a span of 11 bases. The CDR3 contains 12 residues. Looked up from germline, CDR1 is SEHNR and CDR2 is FQNEAQ (reference sequence). CDR3 nucleotides: TGTGCCAGCAGCGGTCTAGGGGGCGAGCAGTACTTC. Its translation is CASSGLGGEQYF.

The sample holds a few counts of this clonotype. V gene TRBV5-1 combines with J gene TRBJ2-7; 7 nucleotides match TRBD1. Germline V CDR1 and CDR2: SGHRS, YFSETQ. This CDR3 has 15 residues. J was trimmed by 5 bases and V by 0 bases; bases with no gene match: 8. The DNA for the CDR3 is TGCGCCAGCAGCTTGGTGGGACAGTCTCCTCACGAGCAGTACTTC. Amino acids: CASSLVGQSPHEQYF.

This clonotype showed up many times. The rearrangement uses TRBV7-2 and TRBJ2-7; perhaps TRBD2 as D (5 bases). Trimming left V 7 bases short and J 5 bases short, with 24 bases between. The germline gives CDR1 SGHTA, CDR2 FQGNSA. CDR3 length: 16 residues. CDR3 sequence reads: CASTPWSGIAGHEQYF. The CDR3 coding sequence is TGTGCCAGCACACCTTGGTCGGGGATCGCCGGCCACGAGCAGTACTTC.

This clonotype was seen ten or more times. The J gene is TRBJ2-7, the V gene TRBV28; no clear D gene. This CDR3 has 13 amino acids. V shed 3 bases and J shed 0 bases, with 6 bases lying between them. CDR1 MDHEN and CDR2 SYDVKM come from the germline V gene. CDR3 DNA: TGTGCCAGCAGTTTCCGGAGCTCCTACGAGCAGTACTTC. It specifies CASSFRSSYEQYF.

At least ten counts were recorded for this clonotype. The chain is built from TRBV28 and TRBJ1-1; D remains unclear. The length of the CDR3 is 14 residues. V lost 3 bases and J 0 bases, leaving 8 bases between the germline ends. From germline, CDR1 is MDHEN and CDR2 SYDVKM. The CDR3, as DNA: TGTGCCAGCAGTTTCCAGGAACTGAACACTGAAGCTTTCTTT. It yields the protein CASSFQELNTEAFF.

This clonotype appeared many times. The V gene is TRBV12-3 or TRBV12-4, the J gene TRBJ2-5; TRBD2 agrees at 9 bases. The V and J ends lost 5 bases and 4 bases, in that order; junction bases with no gene match: 5. The CDR3 totals 14 residues. Here the CDR3 reads CASSPRGGAETQYF. The DNA for the CDR3 is TGTGCCAGCAGTCCGCGGGGGGGGGCAGAGACCCAGTACTTC.